This passage covers 22 T cell receptor beta chains from one sample sequenced in a study of blood T cell repertoires in COVID-19. Profiled with immunoSEQ multiplex PCR; TCRdb holds only in-frame clones, not every one. The sample yields under 250,000 clones, roughly 86% seen once. The specimen was peripheral blood. The receptor set was obtained from a woman aged 80 or over with COVID-19, enrolled during active disease.

The sample holds one count of this clone. CDR3 residues: CASSSVEGYTF. For the CDR3, the DNA is TGTGCCAGCAGTTCGGTAGAGGGCTACACCTTC. The V and J genes are TRBV28 and TRBJ1-2; D is uncertain. The CDR3 covers 11 residues. The germline V gene has CDR1 MDHEN and CDR2 SYDVKM. Deletions cut 4 bases from V and 8 bases from J, with 8 bases between.

V is TRBV7-2 and J is TRBJ1-4; TRBD1 might be the D (6 bases). Between the trimmed V and J ends, which lost 2 bases and 8 bases, there was a span of 15 bases. This CDR3 has 15 residues. From germline, CDR1 is SGHTA and CDR2 FQGNSA. In nucleotides, the CDR3 is TGTGCCAGCAGCTTATTCGGCAGGGGTGACGAAAAACTGTTTTTT. As protein: CASSLFGRGDEKLFF.

The chain employs TRBV6-5 and TRBJ1-1, with a tentative D call TRBD1 (6 bases). There are 13 residues in the CDR3. With 5 bases removed from V and 3 bases from J, the gap between germline ends came to 10 bases. Per the germline V gene, CDR1 is MNHEY and CDR2 is SVGAGI. The CDR3, as DNA: TGTGCCAGCAGTCCGGACAGTTACACTGAAGCTTTCTTT. The encoded protein is CASSPDSYTEAFF.

This clone was recorded only once. V is TRBV4-2 and J is TRBJ1-5; no clear D gene. From germline, CDR1 is LGHNA and CDR2 YNFKEQ. The CDR3 contains 15 residues. V was shortened by 0 bases and J by 0 bases, with 6 bases between the two germline ends. The CDR3 DNA reads as TGTGCCAGCAGCCAAGATGCGGGTAGCAATCAGCCCCAGCATTTT. Its translation is CASSQDAGSNQPQHF.

The chain joins TRBV7-2 to TRBJ2-4; 10 nucleotides align to TRBD1. The length of the CDR3 is 17 residues. The ends lost 1 base at V and 1 base at J; junction bases unmatched: 4. Germline CDR1 and CDR2: SGHTA and FQGNSA. CDR3: CASSLVRGQGAKNIQYF. CDR3 nucleotide sequence: TGTGCCAGCAGCTTAGTAAGGGGACAGGGGGCCAAAAACATTCAGTACTTC.

This clone has only one observation. V usage is TRBV6-2 or TRBV6-3 and J usage is TRBJ1-5, with 12 bases lining up with TRBD1. Unmatched junction bases numbered 9, after V lost 5 bases and J lost 7 bases. Per germline, CDR1 MNHEY and CDR2 SVGEGT. There are 16 residues in the CDR3. CDR3 nucleotides: TGTGCCAGCAGTAAGCCGGGACAGGGGGCTCGGCAGCCCCAGCATTTT. Amino acids: CASSKPGQGARQPQHF.

This chain joins TRBV5-8 and TRBJ1-5, with a possible D match to TRBD1 (6 bases). Trimming took 1 base from V and 3 from J, leaving 14 bases between them. The germline CDR1 and CDR2 sequences are SGHTS and YDEGEE. CDR3 length: 16 residues. In nucleotides, the CDR3 is TGTGCCAGCAGCTTGAAGGGACACGAAGTCAATCAGCCCCAGCATTTT. This codes for CASSLKGHEVNQPQHF.

This chain uses TRBV19 with TRBJ1-3; the D is unclear. The CDR3 has 14 residues. The germline V and J ends were trimmed by 5 bases and 2 bases, with 10 bases remaining between them. The V gene's germline CDR1 is LNHDA and CDR2 SQIVND (reference sequence). The CDR3 reads CASSPTYPGNTIYF. The CDR3 bases are TGTGCCAGTAGTCCGACTTACCCTGGAAACACCATATATTTT.

V and J are TRBV7-9 and TRBJ1-2; tentative D call: TRBD1 (5 bases). The CDR3 has 16 amino acids. Germline V gives CDR1 SEHNR, CDR2 FQNEAQ (reference sequence). The ends were cut back, 3 bases at V and 3 bases at J, with 17 bases in the middle. CDR3 region: CASSLGEGRSHYGYTF. For the CDR3, the DNA is TGTGCCAGCAGCTTGGGGGAGGGCAGGAGTCACTATGGCTACACCTTC. Full variable domain (remainder filled in from reference TRBV7-9 and TRBJ1-2): DTGVSQNPRHKITKRGQNVTFRCDPISEHNRLYWYRQTLGQGPEFLTYFQNEAQLEKSRLLSDRFSAERPKGSFSTLEIQRTEQGDSAMYLCASSLGEGRSHYGYTFGSGTRLTVV.

J is TRBJ1-5 and V is TRBV5-5, with unresolved D. V was shortened by 1 base and J by 7 bases, with 12 bases between the two germline ends. The CDR3 runs 14 residues. The germline V gene has CDR1 SGHKS and CDR2 YYEKEE (reference sequence). The CDR3 loop reads CASSLLGGGQPQHF. As DNA, the CDR3 is TGTGCCAGCAGCTTGCTAGGTGGCGGACAGCCCCAGCATTTT.

The chain is built from TRBV9 and TRBJ1-2, with TRBD1 identical over 7 bases. Per germline, CDR1 SGDLS and CDR2 YYNGEE. The CDR3 runs 16 residues. V lost 4 bases, J lost 1 base, and 10 bases stayed unmatched. The CDR3 DNA reads as TGTGCCAGCAGCCCTCACGGTGGGACAGATAACTATGGCTACACCTTC. It codes for CASSPHGGTDNYGYTF. Complete variable domain (other parts from reference TRBV9 and TRBJ1-2): DSGVTQTPKHLITATGQRVTLRCSPRSGDLSVYWYQQSLDQGLQFLIQYYNGEERAKGNILERFSAQQFPDLHSELNLSSLELGDSALYFCASSPHGGTDNYGYTFGSGTRLTVV.

The chain carries TRBV7-2 and TRBJ1-1; no clear D gene. The V gene's germline CDR1 is SGHTA and CDR2 FQGNSA. V lost 5 bases and J lost 7, with 14 bases in between. The CDR3 extends over 13 amino acids. The CDR3 loop is CASSPGWASEAFF. The DNA of the CDR3 is TGTGCCAGCAGCCCTGGGTGGGCAAGTGAAGCTTTCTTT.

This clone was seen a single time. The genes are TRBV14 and TRBJ2-7; weak D call: TRBD1 (6 bases). Per germline, CDR1 SGHDN and CDR2 FVKESK. The ends were cut back, 4 bases at V and 2 bases at J, with 12 bases in the middle. CDR3 size: 14 residues. CDR3 region: CASSPRQAAYEQYV. The CDR3 DNA reads TGTGCCAGCAGCCCCCGACAGGCCGCCTACGAGCAGTACGTC.

The chain carries TRBV21-1 and TRBJ1-2; the tabulated D call, TRBD1, remains unverified against the DNA. TRBV21-1 is marked as a pseudogene. The CDR3 is 14 residues long. The chain's CDR3 is CASSKGTPDSGYTF. CDR3 DNA: TGTGCCAGCAGCAAAGGAACACCCGACAGTGGCTACACCTTC.

This clone has just a few counts. The V and J genes are TRBV24-1 and TRBJ2-5, with D maybe TRBD2 (5 bases). V lost 3 bases and J 5 bases, leaving 15 bases between the germline ends. This CDR3 has 15 residues. The V gene's germline CDR1 is KGHDR and CDR2 SFDVKD. The CDR3 coding sequence is TGTGCCACCAGTGATCCGACTGGGAGCTGGGAGACCCAGTACTTC. Its protein product is CATSDPTGSWETQYF.

The rearrangement uses TRBV5-4 and TRBJ1-1, with 10 bases lining up with TRBD1. Germline CDR1 SGHNT, CDR2 YYREEE (reference sequence). V lost 4 bases, J lost 11 bases, and 8 bases stayed unmatched. The CDR3 has 13 residues. The CDR3, as DNA: TGTGCCAGCAGCGCGGGGACAGGGGTTGTTGCTTTCTTT. Encoded protein: CASSAGTGVVAFF.

On this clone: Additional DNA sequences in this sample encode the identical CDR3. The rearrangement joins TRBV5-1 to TRBJ2-5, with D possibly matching TRBD1 (7 bases). In germline, CDR1 is SGHRS, CDR2 YFSETQ. The CDR3 consists of 15 residues. V lost 2 bases and J lost 4, with 15 bases in between. CDR3 coding DNA: TGCGCCAGCAGCTTACAGGGGACCGGGAGAGAGACCCAGTACTTC. It yields the protein CASSLQGTGRETQYF.

This clone showed up just once. The chain is built from TRBV28 and TRBJ1-1; D might be TRBD1 (6 bases). This CDR3 contains 14 residues. Trimming left V 2 bases short and J 1 base short, with 8 bases between. Per germline, CDR1 MDHEN and CDR2 SYDVKM. The chain's CDR3 is CASSLGQQNTEAFF. For the CDR3, the DNA is TGTGCCAGCAGTTTAGGACAGCAGAACACTGAAGCTTTCTTT.

This chain joins TRBV7-9 and TRBJ1-6; D unclear. The CDR3 extends over 13 amino acids. Germline lookup yields CDR1 SEHNR and CDR2 FQNEAQ (reference sequence). V lost 1 base, J lost 7 bases, and 5 bases lay in between. CDR3 sequence (DNA): TGTGCCAGCAGCTTAGGGGAGAATTCACCCCTCCACTTT. Translating gives CASSLGENSPLHF.

The rearrangement joins TRBV28 to TRBJ1-1, with TRBD1 matching 7 bases. The V gene end was trimmed by 4 bases and the J gene end by 0 bases; junction bases not matched to a gene: 8. The CDR3 extends over 16 amino acids. The germline gives CDR1 MDHEN, CDR2 SYDVKM. CDR3 sequence: CASSSWATGMNTEAFF. CDR3 DNA: TGTGCCAGCAGTTCATGGGCGACAGGGATGAACACTGAAGCTTTCTTT. Combining the CDR3 with reference TRBV28 and TRBJ1-1 gives the whole variable domain DVKVTQSSRYLVKRTGEKVFLECVQDMDHENMFWYRQDPGLGLRLIYFSYDVKMKEKGDIPEGYSVSREKKERFSLILESASTNQTSMYLCASSSWATGMNTEAFFGQGTRLTVV.

This rearrangement joins TRBV19 to TRBJ1-5; the D is unclear. This CDR3 spans 14 amino acids. Germline V gene sequence: CDR1 LNHDA, CDR2 SQIVND (reference sequence). Between the trimmed V and J ends, which lost 7 bases and 0 bases, there was a span of 10 bases. CDR3 nucleotides: TGTGCCAGTATGGCTCCTTATAGCAATCAGCCCCAGCATTTT. As protein: CASMAPYSNQPQHF.

This chain connects TRBV28 to TRBJ1-1; 8 bases are a match to TRBD1. The germline gives CDR1 MDHEN, CDR2 SYDVKM. Trimming took 4 bases from V and 6 from J; bases not matched to a gene: 10. This CDR3 spans 15 amino acids. Here the CDR3 reads CASSSGQGTPPEAFF. The CDR3 DNA reads as TGTGCCAGCAGTTCTGGACAGGGCACTCCCCCTGAAGCTTTCTTT.